Described below is a single T cell receptor beta chain sequence and its context. Its antigen remains undetermined. No base-level quality is on record; no much larger clone is a single base apart. These data originate in a study of blood T cell repertoires in COVID-19 (dated by TCRdb to the early 2020s). Regarding the research as a whole: Collaborator samples came from the United States, Italy and Spain and covered acute and convalescent phases of COVID-19. The samples were drawn from two sources: the first 160 participants of the ongoing ImmuneRACE study, and 1,000 to 1,500 subjects contributed by 6 global collaborators. The material from the prospective study consisted of cDNA or gDNA derived from T cells, B-cell-depleted T cells, or PBMCs. A freely available public database, intended as a resource for researchers studying the immune response to SARS-CoV-2, is where the repertoires were released. A de-identified subject ID, COVID-19 status, age in years and sex were almost always included in the sample metadata. HLA class I and class II types, where available, came from metadata supplied by the sample provider rather than from assay-based typing. Subjects who had been exposed to COVID-19, were actively infected with it, or had recovered from it provided the deeply sampled blood TCRbeta repertoires that made up the dataset. Study-wide conclusions, independent of this receptor: The amount of clinical and demographic metadata varied by source and participant and was provided uncurated.

Based on the germline V gene, the CDR1 and CDR2 sequences are MDHEN and SYDVKM. Trimming at the junction amounts to 4 bases on V and 6 bases on J, and the germline ends lie 15 bases apart. The CDR3 goes from the cysteine to the phenylalanine over 14 residues. Of the read, only the CDR3 DNA is kept; its 42 bases are in frame from base 1. Collaborating institutions collected whole blood in K2EDTA tubes following their own protocols. For TCRbeta analysis, collaborators shipped samples in one of three forms: frozen whole blood, isolated PBMCs, or DNA extracted from either of those sample types. TCRbeta CDR3 regions were amplified from genomic DNA using the immunoSEQ Assay, a bias-controlled multiplex PCR. The authors' pipeline ran thus. Within the assay, amplification of reference gene primers was used to estimate how many nucleated cells each sample contained. Sequence reads were collapsed and filtered to measure the absolute abundance of every unique TCRbeta CDR3 rearrangement. For each sample, productive Simpson clonality was calculated by taking the square root of Simpson's diversity index across productive rearrangements. TCRdb obtained this table from immuneACCESS and retained in-frame rearrangements with V and J assigned. These tables miss some clones; where compared with another copy, unresolved V genes account for less than half of the shortfall, and the remainder is unexplained. D and trimming were read from the DNA, whereas the V and J calls and clone size are those reported in that table. This sample is represented by about 90,000 clones; more than 75% of them were singletons. The top ten hold about 6.5% of the sample.

Sample: peripheral blood. The origin of this receptor is a man in his 70s with acute or convalescent COVID-19. Recombination joined TRBV28 with TRBJ1-1; tentative D gene TRBD1, with 6 bases matching. The CDR3 region has the sequence CASSYDRMSPEAFF. The DNA reads as follows: TGTGCCAGCAGTTATGACAGGATGAGTCCTGAAGCTTTCTTT.